The 14 T cell receptor beta chains presented below share a single source sample, sequenced in a study of T cell responses to AZD1222 COVID-19 vaccine. The protocol was immunoSEQ multiplex PCR, while the TCRdb copy is restricted to in-frame clones and leaves out a portion. The top ten hold 5.8% of the sample, which has 80,000 to 100,000 clones, 88% seen once. Sequencing used peripheral blood, obtained on day 0 of AZD1222 vaccination. Receptors originate from an adult in good health.

This clone was counted once. This chain links TRBV29-1 with TRBJ2-7, with D unclear. The CDR3 is made up of 12 amino acids. Germline values: CDR1 SQVTM, CDR2 ANQGSEA. Trimming took off 6 bases at V and 4 bases at J, with 13 bases between the two ends. CDR3: CSVGSGPYEQYF. Written as DNA, the CDR3 is TGCAGCGTGGGCTCCGGGCCATACGAGCAGTACTTC.

This chain links TRBV7-3 with TRBJ2-3; maybe TRBD2 (7 bases). Germline V gene lookup returns CDR1 SGHTA and CDR2 FQGTGA. This CDR3 is 15 amino acids long. Trimming cost V 1 base and J 1 base, with 9 bases left between them. The CDR3 DNA follows: TGTGCCAGCAGCTTAATAGGGGGGGGCACAGATACGCAGTATTTT. Amino acid sequence: CASSLIGGGTDTQYF.

This rearrangement joins TRBV6-6 to TRBJ2-1, with 8 bases fitting TRBD2. The germline gives CDR1 MNHNY, CDR2 SVGAGI (reference sequence). V was clipped by 6 bases and J by 7 bases; unmatched bases: 14. The CDR3 consists of 16 residues. This CDR3 is CASSRSSAGAGNEQFF. The CDR3 region has the DNA TGTGCCAGCAGCCGATCGTCAGCGGGAGCAGGAAATGAGCAGTTCTTC.

The V call is TRBV2, the J call TRBJ1-4, with D hard to call. The V end was cut by 6 bases, the J end by 0 bases, with 11 bases between. Germline lookup yields CDR1 SNHLY and CDR2 FYNNEI. The CDR3 loop spans 15 amino acids. The CDR3 region has the DNA TGTGCCAGCAGGAGGACCTATGCAACTAATGAAAAACTGTTTTTT. Amino acids: CASRRTYATNEKLFF.

V usage is TRBV27 and J usage is TRBJ2-3, with D possibly TRBD1 on 5 matching bases. In germline, CDR1 is MNHEY, CDR2 SMNVEV (reference sequence). The ends were cut back, 5 bases at V and 2 bases at J, with 17 bases in the middle. The length of the CDR3 is 16 residues. The CDR3 loop reads CASSLNKGPYTDTQYF. The DNA of the CDR3 is TGTGCCAGCAGTCTCAACAAGGGGCCTTACACAGATACGCAGTATTTT.

This chain joins TRBV14 and TRBJ2-3; no reliable D call. The V gene's germline CDR1 is SGHDN and CDR2 FVKESK. V was cut by 0 bases and J by 2 bases, with 9 bases left in between. The CDR3 sequence is 15 residues long. CDR3 coding DNA: TGTGCCAGCAGCCAAGATAGGGCATTCACAGATACGCAGTATTTT. Translation gives CASSQDRAFTDTQYF.

This clone was counted once. The rearrangement links TRBV10-2 to TRBJ2-3, with 7 bases fitting TRBD2. The CDR3 totals 16 residues. Germline V lookup: CDR1 WSHSY, CDR2 SAAADI. V lost 0 bases to trimming and J lost 6 bases; unmatched junction nucleotides: 9. CDR3 sequence reads: CASSESATSWGDTQYF. CDR3 in DNA: TGCGCCAGCAGTGAGTCCGCGACTAGCTGGGGCGATACGCAGTATTTT.

The V call is TRBV23-1, the J call TRBJ1-5; TRBD1 might be the D (6 bases). TRBV23-1 is an open reading frame whose function is uncertain. V lost 4 bases and J 4 bases, leaving 11 bases between the germline ends. This CDR3 has 14 residues. This chain's CDR3 is CASSLDRPNQPQHF. In DNA, the CDR3 is TGCGCCAGCAGTCTTGACAGGCCGAATCAGCCCCAGCATTTT.

The gene calls are TRBV30 and TRBJ2-1; D is unresolved. The germline V gene has CDR1 GTSNPN and CDR2 SVGIG (reference sequence). V dropped 5 bases and J dropped 7 bases, with 15 bases sitting between them. This CDR3 has 13 amino acids. The CDR3 region has the DNA TGTGCCTGGCACCCCGGTTTGGTTAATGAGCAGTTCTTC. It encodes CAWHPGLVNEQFF.

This chain joins TRBV5-8 and TRBJ1-1; D gene unclear. Germline CDR1 SGHTS, CDR2 YDEGEE. The ends were cut back, 7 bases at V and 9 bases at J, with 16 bases in the middle. The CDR3 loop spans 12 amino acids. CDR3 sequence (DNA): TGTGCCAGCTTACGGGCCGAGGTTCAAGCTTTCTTT. Residues: CASLRAEVQAFF.

The J gene is TRBJ2-7, the V gene TRBV28, with a tentative D call TRBD2 (6 bases). Trimming left V 3 bases short and J 5 bases short, with 11 bases between. The germline V gene encodes CDR1 MDHEN and CDR2 SYDVKM. The CDR3 is 13 residues long. The CDR3: CASSFPGRDEQYF. CDR3 nucleotide sequence: TGTGCCAGCAGTTTCCCCGGGAGAGACGAGCAGTACTTC. Complete variable domain (other parts from reference TRBV28 and TRBJ2-7): DVKVTQSSRYLVKRTGEKVFLECVQDMDHENMFWYRQDPGLGLRLIYFSYDVKMKEKGDIPEGYSVSREKKERFSLILESASTNQTSMYLCASSFPGRDEQYFGPGTRLTVT.

V and J are TRBV5-1 and TRBJ1-1, with D possibly being TRBD1 (5 bases). V dropped 4 bases and J dropped 0 bases, with 7 bases sitting between them. Germline CDR1 and CDR2: SGHRS and YFSETQ. CDR3 length equals 13 residues. The CDR3 loop reads CASSVQVNTEAFF. DNA for the CDR3: TGCGCCAGCAGCGTACAGGTGAACACTGAAGCTTTCTTT.

The chain has TRBV27 and TRBJ2-7; D remains ambiguous. Trimming left V 0 bases short and J 5 bases short, with 8 bases between. The CDR3 runs to 13 residues. From germline, CDR1 is MNHEY and CDR2 SMNVEV (reference sequence). CDR3 coding DNA: TGTGCCAGCAGTTTATCAAATCTAAACGAGCAGTACTTC. This sequence encodes CASSLSNLNEQYF.

This chain links TRBV7-8 with TRBJ2-1, with D unclear. This CDR3 is built from 16 residues. Germline-derived CDR1 and CDR2 are SGHVS and FQNEAQ. V was shortened by 2 bases and J by 0 bases, with 11 bases between the two germline ends. CDR3 in amino acids: CASSLYRLGSYNEQFF. CDR3 nucleotides: TGTGCCAGCAGCTTATACCGGTTGGGCTCCTACAATGAGCAGTTCTTC.